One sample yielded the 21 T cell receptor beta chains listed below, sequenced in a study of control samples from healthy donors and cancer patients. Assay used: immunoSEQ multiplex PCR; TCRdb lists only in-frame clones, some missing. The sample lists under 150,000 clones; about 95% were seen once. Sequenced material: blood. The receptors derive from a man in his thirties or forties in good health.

The CDR3 is CASSLQGQGNYGYTF. In DNA form, the CDR3 reads TGTGCCAGCAGCCTTCAGGGACAGGGTAACTATGGCTACACCTTC. The J gene is TRBJ1-2, the V gene TRBV3-1 (or the pseudogene TRBV3-2); 9 bases agree with TRBD1. This CDR3 has 15 amino acids. Losses at the gene ends were 4 bases for V and 1 base for J; bases not matched to a gene: 4. Germline V gives CDR1 LGHDT, CDR2 YNNKEL (reference sequence).

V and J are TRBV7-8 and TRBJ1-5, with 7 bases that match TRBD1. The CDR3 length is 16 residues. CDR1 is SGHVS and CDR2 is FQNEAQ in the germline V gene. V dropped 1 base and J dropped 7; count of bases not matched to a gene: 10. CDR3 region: CASSLGRQGILQPQHF. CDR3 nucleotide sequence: TGTGCCAGCAGCTTAGGAAGACAGGGAATACTCCAGCCCCAGCATTTT.

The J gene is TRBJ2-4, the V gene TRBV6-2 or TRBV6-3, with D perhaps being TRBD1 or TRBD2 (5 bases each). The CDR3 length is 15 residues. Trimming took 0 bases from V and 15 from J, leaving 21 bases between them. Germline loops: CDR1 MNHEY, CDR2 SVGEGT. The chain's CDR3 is CASSYSSPGRSVAYF. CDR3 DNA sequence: TGTGCCAGCAGTTACTCGTCTCCGGGACGATCGGTGGCGTACTTC.

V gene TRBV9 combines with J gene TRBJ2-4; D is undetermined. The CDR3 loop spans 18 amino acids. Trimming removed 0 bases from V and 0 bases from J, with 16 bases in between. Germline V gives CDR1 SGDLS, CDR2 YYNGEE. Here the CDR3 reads CASSVGYGSALAKNIQYF. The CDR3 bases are TGTGCCAGCAGCGTAGGTTACGGGTCAGCTCTAGCCAAAAACATTCAGTACTTC.

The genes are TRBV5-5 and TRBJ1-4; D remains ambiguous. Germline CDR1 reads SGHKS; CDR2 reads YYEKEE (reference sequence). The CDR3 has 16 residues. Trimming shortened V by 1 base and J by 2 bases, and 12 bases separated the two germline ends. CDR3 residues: CASSLPEQSTNEKLFF. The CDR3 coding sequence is TGTGCCAGCAGCTTGCCCGAACAGAGCACTAATGAAAAACTGTTTTTT.

CDR3 sequence reads: CASSLGVGAGQPQHF. The CDR3 nucleotides are TGCGCCAGCAGCTTGGGCGTAGGGGCCGGTCAGCCCCAGCATTTT. The chain couples TRBV5-1 to TRBJ1-5; a possible D gene is TRBD1 (5 bases). CDR1 is SGHRS and CDR2 is YFSETQ in the germline V gene. The ends were cut back, 0 bases at V and 6 bases at J, with 13 bases in the middle. This CDR3 has 15 residues.

CDR3 in DNA: TGTGCCAGCAGCGCCCCCGACCCCATGGAGACCCAGTACTTC. This codes for CASSAPDPMETQYF. The genes are TRBV9 and TRBJ2-5; D is unresolved. The germline V gene encodes CDR1 SGDLS and CDR2 YYNGEE. Trimming stripped 3 bases from V and 5 bases from J, with 14 bases between. The CDR3 is 14 residues long.

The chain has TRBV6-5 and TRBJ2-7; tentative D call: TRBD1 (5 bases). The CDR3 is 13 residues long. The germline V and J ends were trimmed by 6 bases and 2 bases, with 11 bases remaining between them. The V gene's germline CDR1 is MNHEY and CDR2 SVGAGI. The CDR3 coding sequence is TGTGCCAGCAGCCAGGGTCCCACCTACGAGCAGTACTTC. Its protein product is CASSQGPTYEQYF.

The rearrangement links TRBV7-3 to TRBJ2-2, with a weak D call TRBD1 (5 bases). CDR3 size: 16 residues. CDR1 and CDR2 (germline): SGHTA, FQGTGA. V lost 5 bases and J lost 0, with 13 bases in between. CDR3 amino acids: CASSQGARANTGELFF. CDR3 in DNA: TGTGCCAGCAGCCAAGGGGCCAGGGCGAACACCGGGGAGCTGTTTTTT.

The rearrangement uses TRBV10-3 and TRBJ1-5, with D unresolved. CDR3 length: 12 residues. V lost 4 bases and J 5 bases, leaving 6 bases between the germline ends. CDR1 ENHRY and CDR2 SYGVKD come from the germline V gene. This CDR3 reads CAISVDDQPQHF. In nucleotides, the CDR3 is TGTGCCATCAGTGTGGATGATCAGCCCCAGCATTTT.

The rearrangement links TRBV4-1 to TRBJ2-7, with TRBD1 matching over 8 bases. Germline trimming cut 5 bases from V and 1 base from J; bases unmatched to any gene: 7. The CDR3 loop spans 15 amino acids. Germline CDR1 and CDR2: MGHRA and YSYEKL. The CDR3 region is CASSYGQGRSYEQYF. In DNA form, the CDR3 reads TGCGCCAGCAGCTACGGACAGGGTAGGTCCTACGAGCAGTACTTC.

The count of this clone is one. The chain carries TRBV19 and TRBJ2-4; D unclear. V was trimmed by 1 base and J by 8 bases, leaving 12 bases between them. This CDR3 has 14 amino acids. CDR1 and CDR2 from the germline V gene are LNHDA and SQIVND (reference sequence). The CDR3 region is CASSIGQVRDIQYF. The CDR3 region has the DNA TGTGCCAGTAGTATAGGGCAGGTTCGGGACATTCAGTACTTC. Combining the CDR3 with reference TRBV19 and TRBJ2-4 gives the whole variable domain DGGITQSPKYLFRKEGQNVTLSCEQNLNHDAMYWYRQDPGQGLRLIYYSQIVNDFQKGDIAEGYSVSREKKESFPLTVTSAQKNPTAFYLCASSIGQVRDIQYFGAGTRLSVL.

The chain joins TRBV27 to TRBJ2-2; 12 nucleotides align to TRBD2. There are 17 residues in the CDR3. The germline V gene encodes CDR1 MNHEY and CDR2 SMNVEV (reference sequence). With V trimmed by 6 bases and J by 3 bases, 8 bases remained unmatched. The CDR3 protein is CASRWDLAGGDTGELFF. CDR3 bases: TGTGCCAGCAGATGGGACCTAGCGGGGGGGGACACCGGGGAGCTGTTTTTT.

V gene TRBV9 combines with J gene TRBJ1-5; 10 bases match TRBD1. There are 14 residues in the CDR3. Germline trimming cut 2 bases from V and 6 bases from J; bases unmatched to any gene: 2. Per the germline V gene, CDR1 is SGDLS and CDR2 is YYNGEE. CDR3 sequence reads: CASSVGTGVQPQHF. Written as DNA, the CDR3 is TGTGCCAGCAGCGTGGGGACAGGGGTTCAGCCCCAGCATTTT.

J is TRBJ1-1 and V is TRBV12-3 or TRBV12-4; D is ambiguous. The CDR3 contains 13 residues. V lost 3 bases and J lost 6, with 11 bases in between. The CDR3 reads CASSFEGNAEAFF. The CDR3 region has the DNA TGTGCCAGCAGTTTTGAGGGAAACGCTGAAGCTTTCTTT.

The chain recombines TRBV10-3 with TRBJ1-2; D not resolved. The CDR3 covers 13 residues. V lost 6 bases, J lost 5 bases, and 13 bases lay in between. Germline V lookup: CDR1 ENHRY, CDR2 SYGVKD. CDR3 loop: CAISPGVRYGYTF. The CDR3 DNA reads TGTGCCATCAGCCCCGGAGTTCGTTATGGCTACACCTTC.

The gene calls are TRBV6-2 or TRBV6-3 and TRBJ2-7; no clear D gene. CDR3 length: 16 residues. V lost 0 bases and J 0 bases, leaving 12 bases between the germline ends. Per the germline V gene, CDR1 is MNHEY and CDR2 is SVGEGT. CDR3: CASSYSKGRISYEQYF. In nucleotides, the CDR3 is TGTGCCAGCAGTTACTCGAAGGGTCGCATCTCCTACGAGCAGTACTTC.

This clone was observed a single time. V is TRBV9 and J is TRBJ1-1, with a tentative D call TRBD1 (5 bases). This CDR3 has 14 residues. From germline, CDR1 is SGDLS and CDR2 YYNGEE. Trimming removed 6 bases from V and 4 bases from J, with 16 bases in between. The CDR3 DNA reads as TGTGCCAGCAATCCGGGACGAGCGAGCACTGAAGCTTTCTTT. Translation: CASNPGRASTEAFF.

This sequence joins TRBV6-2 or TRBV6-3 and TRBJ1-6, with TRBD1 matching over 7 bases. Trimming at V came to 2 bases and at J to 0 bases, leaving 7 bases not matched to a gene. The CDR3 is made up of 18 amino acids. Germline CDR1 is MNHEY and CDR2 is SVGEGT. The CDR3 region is CASSYPTGFSSYNSPLHF. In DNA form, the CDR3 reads TGTGCCAGCAGTTACCCGACAGGGTTCAGCTCCTATAATTCACCCCTCCACTTT.

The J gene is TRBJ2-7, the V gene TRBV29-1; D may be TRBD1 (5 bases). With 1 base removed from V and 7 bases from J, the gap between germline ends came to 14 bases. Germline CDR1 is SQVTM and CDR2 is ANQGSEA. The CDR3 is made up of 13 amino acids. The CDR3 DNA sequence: TGCAGCGTTGAAGGGACCAGGGTGGGGGAGCAGTACTTC. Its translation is CSVEGTRVGEQYF.

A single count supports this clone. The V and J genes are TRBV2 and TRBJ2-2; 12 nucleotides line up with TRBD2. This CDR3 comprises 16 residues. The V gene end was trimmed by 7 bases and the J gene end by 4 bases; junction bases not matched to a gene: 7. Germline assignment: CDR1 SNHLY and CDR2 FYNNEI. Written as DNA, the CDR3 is TGTGCCAGCAAGACTGGACTAGCGGGAATCACCGGGGAGCTGTTTTTT. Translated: CASKTGLAGITGELFF.